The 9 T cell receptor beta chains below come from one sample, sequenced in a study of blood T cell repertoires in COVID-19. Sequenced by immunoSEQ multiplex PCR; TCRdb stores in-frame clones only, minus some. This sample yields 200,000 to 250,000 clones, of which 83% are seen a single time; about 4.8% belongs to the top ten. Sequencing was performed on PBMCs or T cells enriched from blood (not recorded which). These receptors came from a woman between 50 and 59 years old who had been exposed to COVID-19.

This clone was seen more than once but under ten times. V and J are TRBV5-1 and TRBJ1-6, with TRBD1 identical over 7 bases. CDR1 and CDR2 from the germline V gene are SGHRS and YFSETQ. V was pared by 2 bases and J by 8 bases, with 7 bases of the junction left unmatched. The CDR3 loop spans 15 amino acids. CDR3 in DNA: TGCGCCAGCAGCTTCGAAGGGGGCGTTGATTCACCCCTCCACTTT. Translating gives CASSFEGGVDSPLHF.

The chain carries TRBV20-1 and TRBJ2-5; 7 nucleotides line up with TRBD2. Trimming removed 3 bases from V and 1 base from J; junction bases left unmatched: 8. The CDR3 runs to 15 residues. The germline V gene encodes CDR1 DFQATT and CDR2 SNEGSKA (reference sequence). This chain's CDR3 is CSASPVGGFQETQYF. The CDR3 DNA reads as TGCAGTGCTAGTCCCGTCGGGGGGTTCCAAGAGACCCAGTACTTC.

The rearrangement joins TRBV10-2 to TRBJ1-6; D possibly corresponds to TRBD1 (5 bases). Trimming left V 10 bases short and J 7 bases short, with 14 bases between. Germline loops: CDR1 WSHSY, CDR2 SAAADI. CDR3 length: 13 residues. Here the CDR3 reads CATLGHGNSPLHF. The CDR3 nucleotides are TGCGCCACGTTAGGACATGGGAATTCACCCCTCCACTTT.

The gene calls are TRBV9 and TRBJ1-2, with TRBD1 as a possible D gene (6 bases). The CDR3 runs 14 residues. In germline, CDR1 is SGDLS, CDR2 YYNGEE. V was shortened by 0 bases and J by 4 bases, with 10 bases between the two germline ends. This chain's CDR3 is CASSVGRDTYGYTF. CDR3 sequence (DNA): TGTGCCAGCAGCGTAGGACGGGACACCTATGGCTACACCTTC.

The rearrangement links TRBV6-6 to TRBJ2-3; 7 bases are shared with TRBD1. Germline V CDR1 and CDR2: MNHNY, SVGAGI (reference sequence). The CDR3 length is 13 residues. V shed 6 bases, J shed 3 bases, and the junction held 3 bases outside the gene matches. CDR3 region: CASRQGSTDTQYF. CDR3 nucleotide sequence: TGTGCCAGCAGACAGGGGAGTACAGATACGCAGTATTTT.

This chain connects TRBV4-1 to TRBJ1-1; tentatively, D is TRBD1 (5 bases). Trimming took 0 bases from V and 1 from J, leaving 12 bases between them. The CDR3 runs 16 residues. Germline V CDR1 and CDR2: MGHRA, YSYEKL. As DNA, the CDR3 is TGCGCCAGCAGCCAAGATGGGGAGGGGAGGAACACTGAAGCTTTCTTT. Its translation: CASSQDGEGRNTEAFF.

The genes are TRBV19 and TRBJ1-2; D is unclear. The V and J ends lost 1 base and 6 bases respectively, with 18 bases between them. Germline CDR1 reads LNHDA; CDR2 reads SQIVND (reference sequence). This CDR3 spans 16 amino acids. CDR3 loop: CASSIGRAGGIHGYTF. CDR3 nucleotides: TGTGCCAGTAGTATAGGACGTGCAGGAGGGATCCATGGCTACACCTTC.

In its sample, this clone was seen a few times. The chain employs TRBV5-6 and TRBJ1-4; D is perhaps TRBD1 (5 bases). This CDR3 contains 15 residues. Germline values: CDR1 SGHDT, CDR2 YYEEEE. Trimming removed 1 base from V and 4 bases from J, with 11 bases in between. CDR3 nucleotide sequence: TGTGCCAGCAGCTTGAATCAGGGTATTAATGAAAAACTGTTTTTT. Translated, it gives CASSLNQGINEKLFF.

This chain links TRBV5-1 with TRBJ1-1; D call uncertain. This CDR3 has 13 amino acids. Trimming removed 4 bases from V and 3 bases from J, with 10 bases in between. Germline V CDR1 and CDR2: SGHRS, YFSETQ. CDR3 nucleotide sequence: TGCGCCAGCAGCGAGGTTGTGGACACTGAAGCTTTCTTT. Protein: CASSEVVDTEAFF.